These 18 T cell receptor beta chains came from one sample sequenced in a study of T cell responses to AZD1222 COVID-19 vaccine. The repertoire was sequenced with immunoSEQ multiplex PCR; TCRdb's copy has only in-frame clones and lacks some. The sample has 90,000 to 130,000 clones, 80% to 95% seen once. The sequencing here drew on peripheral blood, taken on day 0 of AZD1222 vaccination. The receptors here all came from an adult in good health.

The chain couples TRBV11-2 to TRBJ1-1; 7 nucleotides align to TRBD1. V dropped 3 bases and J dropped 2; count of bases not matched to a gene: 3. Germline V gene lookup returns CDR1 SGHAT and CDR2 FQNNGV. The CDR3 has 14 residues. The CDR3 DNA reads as TGTGCCAGCAGCTTTGCAGGGGGAAACACTGAAGCTTTCTTT. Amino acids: CASSFAGGNTEAFF.

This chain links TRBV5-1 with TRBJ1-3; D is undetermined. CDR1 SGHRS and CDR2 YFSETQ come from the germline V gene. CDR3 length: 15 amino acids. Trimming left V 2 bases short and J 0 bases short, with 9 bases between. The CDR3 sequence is CASSLMGFSGNTIYF. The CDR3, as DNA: TGCGCCAGCAGCTTAATGGGCTTCTCTGGAAACACCATATATTTT.

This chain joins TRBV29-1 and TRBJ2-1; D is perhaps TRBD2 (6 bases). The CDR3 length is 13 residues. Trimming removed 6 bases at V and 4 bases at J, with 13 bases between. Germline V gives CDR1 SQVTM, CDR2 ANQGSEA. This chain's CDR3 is CSVIAGSYNEQFF. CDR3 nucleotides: TGCAGCGTGATTGCGGGGAGTTACAATGAGCAGTTCTTC.

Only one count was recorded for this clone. Here the CDR3 DNA reads TGTGCCAGCAGTGAACAGGGCGGGGGCCTGGGGGAGCAGTTCTTC. Protein: CASSEQGGGLGEQFF. The J gene is TRBJ2-1, the V gene TRBV6-1; a possible D gene is TRBD2 (7 bases). The CDR3 has 15 amino acids. The V and J ends lost 2 bases and 10 bases respectively, with 18 bases between them. Germline CDR1 is MNHNS and CDR2 is SASEGT.

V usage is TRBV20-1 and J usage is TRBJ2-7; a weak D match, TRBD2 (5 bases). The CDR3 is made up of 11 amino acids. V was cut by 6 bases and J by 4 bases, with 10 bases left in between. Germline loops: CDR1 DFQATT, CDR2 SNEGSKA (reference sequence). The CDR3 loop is CSAVDSYEQYF. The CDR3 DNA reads TGCAGTGCGGTGGACTCGTACGAGCAGTACTTC.

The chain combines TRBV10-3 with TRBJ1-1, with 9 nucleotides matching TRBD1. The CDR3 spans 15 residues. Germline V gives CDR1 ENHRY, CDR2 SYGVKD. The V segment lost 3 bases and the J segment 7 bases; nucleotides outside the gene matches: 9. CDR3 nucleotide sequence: TGTGCCATCAGTGACCCGGGACAGGGAGGTCGTGAAGCTTTCTTT. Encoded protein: CAISDPGQGGREAFF.

The CDR3 region is CASSTQDRVNEAFF. Here the CDR3 DNA reads TGCGCCAGCAGCACTCAAGACAGGGTTAATGAAGCTTTCTTT. The J gene is TRBJ1-1, the V gene TRBV10-2; TRBD1 aligns across 7 bases. In germline, CDR1 is WSHSY, CDR2 SAAADI. V shed 6 bases and J 7 bases; nucleotides not matched to a gene: 11. The CDR3 is 14 amino acids.

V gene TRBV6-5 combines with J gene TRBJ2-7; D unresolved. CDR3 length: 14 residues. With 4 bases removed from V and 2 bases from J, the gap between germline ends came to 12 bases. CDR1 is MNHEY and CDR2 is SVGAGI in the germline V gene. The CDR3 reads CASSWASTTYEQYF. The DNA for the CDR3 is TGTGCCAGCAGTTGGGCTTCAACGACCTACGAGCAGTACTTC.

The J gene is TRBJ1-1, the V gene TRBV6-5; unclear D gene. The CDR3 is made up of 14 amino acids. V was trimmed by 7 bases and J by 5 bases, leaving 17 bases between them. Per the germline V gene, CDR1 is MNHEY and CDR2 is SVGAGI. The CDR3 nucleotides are TGTGCCAGCACCATCGATGGATCTCGGACTGAAGCTTTCTTT. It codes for CASTIDGSRTEAFF.

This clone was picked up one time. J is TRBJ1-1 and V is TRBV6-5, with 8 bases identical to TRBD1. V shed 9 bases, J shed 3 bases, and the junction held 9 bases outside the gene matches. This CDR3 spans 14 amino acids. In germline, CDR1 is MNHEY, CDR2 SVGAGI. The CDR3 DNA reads TGTGCCAGTGTCAGGGGGCGTATGGACACTGAAGCTTTCTTT. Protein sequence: CASVRGRMDTEAFF.

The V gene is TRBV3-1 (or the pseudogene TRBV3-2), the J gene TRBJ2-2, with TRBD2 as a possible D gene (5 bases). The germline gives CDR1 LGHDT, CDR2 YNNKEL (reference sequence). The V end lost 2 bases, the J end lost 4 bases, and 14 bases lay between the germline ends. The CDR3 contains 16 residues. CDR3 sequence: CASSQRTASGTGELFF. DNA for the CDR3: TGTGCCAGCAGCCAAAGGACGGCGAGCGGCACCGGGGAGCTGTTTTTT.

CDR3 nucleotides: TGTGCCAGCAGCCAAGAGGTAGCGGTTATCGGAGCTTTCTTT. Protein sequence: CASSQEVAVIGAFF. The chain uses TRBV3-1 (or the pseudogene TRBV3-2) and TRBJ1-1; D ambiguous. This CDR3 has 14 residues. V lost 0 bases to trimming and J lost 10 bases, with 15 bases between them. Germline CDR1 and CDR2: LGHDT and YNNKEL (reference sequence).

Written as DNA, the CDR3 is TGTGCCAGCAGTGAACGTGGCAGGACAAATCAGCCCCAGCATTTT. Residues: CASSERGRTNQPQHF. The chain is built from TRBV2 and TRBJ1-5; D perhaps matches TRBD1 (5 bases). This CDR3 has 15 residues. The germline V and J ends were trimmed by 2 bases and 4 bases, with 12 bases remaining between them. CDR1 and CDR2 from the germline V gene are SNHLY and FYNNEI. The full variable domain, its missing parts supplied by reference TRBV2 and TRBJ1-5, is EPEVTQTPSHQVTQMGQEVILRCVPISNHLYFYWYRQILGQKVEFLVSFYNNEISEKSEIFDDQFSVERPDGSNFTLKIRSTKLEDSAMYFCASSERGRTNQPQHFGDGTRLSIL.

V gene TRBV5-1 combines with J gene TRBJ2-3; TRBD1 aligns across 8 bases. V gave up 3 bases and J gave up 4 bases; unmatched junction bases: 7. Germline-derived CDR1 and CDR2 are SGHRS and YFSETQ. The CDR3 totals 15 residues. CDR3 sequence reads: CASSSSGTGPDTQYF. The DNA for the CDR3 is TGCGCCAGCAGCTCCTCCGGGACAGGTCCAGATACGCAGTATTTT.

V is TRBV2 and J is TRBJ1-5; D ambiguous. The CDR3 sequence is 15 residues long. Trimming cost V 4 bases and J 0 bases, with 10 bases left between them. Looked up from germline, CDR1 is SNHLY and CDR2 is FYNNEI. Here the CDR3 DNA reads TGTGCCAGCAGTGGGCCGGCTTATAGCAATCAGCCCCAGCATTTT. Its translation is CASSGPAYSNQPQHF.

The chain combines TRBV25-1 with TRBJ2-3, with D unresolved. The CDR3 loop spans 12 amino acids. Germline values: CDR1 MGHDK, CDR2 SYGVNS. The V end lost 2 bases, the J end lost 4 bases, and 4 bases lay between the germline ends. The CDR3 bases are TGTGCCAGCAGTGAAGTGTCAGATACGCAGTATTTT. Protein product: CASSEVSDTQYF. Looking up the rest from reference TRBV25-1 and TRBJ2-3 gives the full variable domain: EADIYQTPRYLVIGTGKKITLECSQTMGHDKMYWYQQDPGMELHLIHYSYGVNSTEKGDLSSESTVSRIRTEHFPLTLESARPSHTSQYLCASSEVSDTQYFGPGTRLTVL.

The CDR3 region has the DNA TGTGCCAGCAGTGGGGGTAGTAGGCAGCCCCAGCATTTT. Encoded protein: CASSGGSRQPQHF. The chain has TRBV2 and TRBJ1-5; D gene ambiguous. The CDR3 has 13 amino acids. V lost 4 bases to trimming and J lost 7 bases, with 11 bases between them. The germline CDR1 and CDR2 sequences are SNHLY and FYNNEI.

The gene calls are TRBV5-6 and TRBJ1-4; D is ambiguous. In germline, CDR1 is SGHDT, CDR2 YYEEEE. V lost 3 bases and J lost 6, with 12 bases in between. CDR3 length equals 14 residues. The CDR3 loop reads CASSSLGTDEKLFF. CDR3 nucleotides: TGTGCCAGCAGCTCCTTAGGAACCGATGAAAAACTGTTTTTT.